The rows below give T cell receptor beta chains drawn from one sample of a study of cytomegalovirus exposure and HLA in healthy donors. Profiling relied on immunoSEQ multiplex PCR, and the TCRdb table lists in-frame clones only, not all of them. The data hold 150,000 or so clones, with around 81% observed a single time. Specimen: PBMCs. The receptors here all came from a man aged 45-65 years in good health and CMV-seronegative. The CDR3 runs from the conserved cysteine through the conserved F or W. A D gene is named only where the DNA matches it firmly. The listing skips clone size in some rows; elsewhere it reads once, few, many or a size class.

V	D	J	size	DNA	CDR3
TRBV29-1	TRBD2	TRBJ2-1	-	TGCAGCGTTGTAGCGGGGGGGCCCAATGAGCAGTTCTTC	CSVVAGGPNEQFF
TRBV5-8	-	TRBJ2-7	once	TGTGCCAGCAGCTCGCCCTCAGGGGAGGGGTCCACCACCCCCTACGAGCAGTACTTC	CASSSPSGEGSTTPYEQYF
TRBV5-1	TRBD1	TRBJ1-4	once	TGCGCCAGCAGCGCCGGGACAGGGGGCGCCGGGAGTTTCGATGAAAAACTGTTTTTT	CASSAGTGGAGSFDEKLFF
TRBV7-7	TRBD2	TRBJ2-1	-	TGTGCTAGCAGCTTCCTAGCGGGGTCATATGAGCAGTTCTTC	CASSFLAGSYEQFF
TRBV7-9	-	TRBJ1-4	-	TGTGCCAGTCCTGCGGGGGCTTCAACTAATGAAAAACTGTTTTTT	CASPAGASTNEKLFF
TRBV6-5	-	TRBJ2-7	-	TGTGCCAGCAGTTACGCCGGGGGATCCTACGAGCAGTACTTC	CASSYAGGSYEQYF
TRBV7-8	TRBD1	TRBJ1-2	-	TGTGCCAGCAGCAGAGGACAGGGGAACTATGGCTACACCTTC	CASSRGQGNYGYTF
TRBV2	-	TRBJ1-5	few	TGTGCCAGCAGTGAACTTTATAGCAATCAGCCCCAGCATTTT	CASSELYSNQPQHF
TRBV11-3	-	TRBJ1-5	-	TGTGCCAGCAGCTTAGATGGGACTGGCAATCAGCCCCAGCATTTT	CASSLDGTGNQPQHF
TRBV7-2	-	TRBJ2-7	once	TGTGCCAGCAGCCGGGACTCTTCCTCCTACGAGCAGTACTTC	CASSRDSSSYEQYF
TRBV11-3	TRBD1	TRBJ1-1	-	TGTGCCAGCAGCACCAGACAGGGAGGGAACACTGAAGCTTTCTTT	CASSTRQGGNTEAFF
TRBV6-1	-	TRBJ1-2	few	TGTGCCAGCAGCCCACAAGTAGGCTACACCTTC	CASSPQVGYTF
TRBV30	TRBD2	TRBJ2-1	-	TGTGCCTGGGAGCGGGACTCCTACAATGAGCAGTTCTTC	CAWERDSYNEQFF
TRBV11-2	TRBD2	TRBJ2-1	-	TGTGCCAGCAGCTCCCCCCAAGCGGGAGAGTACAATGAGCAGTTCTTC	CASSSPQAGEYNEQFF
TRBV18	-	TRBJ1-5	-	TGTGCCAGCTCACCGGGGGACTTTAGCAATCAGCCCCAGCATTTT	CASSPGDFSNQPQHF
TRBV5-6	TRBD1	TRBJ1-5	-	TGTGCCAGCAGCCAAGGGGGCTGGGAGGGCAATCAGCCCCAGCATTTT	CASSQGGWEGNQPQHF
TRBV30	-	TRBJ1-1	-	TGTGCCTGGAGGAACCAGGGGACCACTGAAGCTTTCTTT	CAWRNQGTTEAFF
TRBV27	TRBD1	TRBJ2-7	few	TGTGCCAGCCGACCATTGGACAGGGCCTACGAGCAGTACTTC	CASRPLDRAYEQYF
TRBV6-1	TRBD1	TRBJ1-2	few	TGTGCCAGCAGTGAAATTCTAGGACAGGGGTATGGCTACACCTTC	CASSEILGQGYGYTF
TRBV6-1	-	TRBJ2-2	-	TGTGCCAGCAGTGAAGGTCTATTTGGGGGGTCGAACACCGGGGAGCTGTTTTTT	CASSEGLFGGSNTGELFF
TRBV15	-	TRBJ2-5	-	TGTGCCACCAGCAGAGATCCATCTTCCGGAGTTGGGGAGTCGGAGACCCAGTACTTC	CATSRDPSSGVGESETQYF
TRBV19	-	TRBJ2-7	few	TGTGCCAGTAGTGGCCGGGACTGGAGCTCCTACGAGCAGTACTTC	CASSGRDWSSYEQYF
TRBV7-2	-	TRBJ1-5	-	TGTGCCAGCAGCTTAGCGCTAACAGGGTACAATCAGCCCCAGCATTTT	CASSLALTGYNQPQHF
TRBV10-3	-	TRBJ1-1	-	TGTGCCATCAGGAGAACGGGACAAGTGAACACTGAAGCTTTCTTT	CAIRRTGQVNTEAFF
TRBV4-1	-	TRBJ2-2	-	TGCGCCAGCAGCCAAGCGGCCCAGGGGGGCTTGAAGCCCGGGGAGCTGTTTTTT	CASSQAAQGGLKPGELFF
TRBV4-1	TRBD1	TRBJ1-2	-	TGCGCCAGCAGCCAAGGAGACAGGGAGATCTATGGCTACACCTTC	CASSQGDREIYGYTF
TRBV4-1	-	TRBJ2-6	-	TGCGCCAGCAGCCACCCAGGGGCCAACGTCCTGACTTTC	CASSHPGANVLTF
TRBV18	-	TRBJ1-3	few	TGTGCCAGCTCACAATCACTGACAGAGAGCTCTGGAAACACCATATATTTT	CASSQSLTESSGNTIYF